The 20 T cell receptor beta chains in this list originate from one sample, sequenced in a study of blood T cell repertoires in COVID-19. Here immunoSEQ multiplex PCR was the method, and the copy in TCRdb shows in-frame clones only, minus some. The sample consists of over 400,000 clones, 70% to 90% of them appearing once. Specimen: peripheral blood. The receptors originated from a woman younger than 45 with active or convalescent COVID-19.

This clone was recorded only once. This rearrangement joins TRBV6-1 to TRBJ1-2, with 7 nucleotides matching TRBD1. The germline V gene has CDR1 MNHNS and CDR2 SASEGT. V gave up 2 bases and J gave up 2 bases; unmatched junction bases: 11. This CDR3 is built from 17 residues. The DNA for the CDR3 is TGTGCCAGCAGTGAAACAGACAGGGTAAATGCCAACTATGGCTACACCTTC. This translates into CASSETDRVNANYGYTF.

This sequence joins TRBV6-5 and TRBJ1-2, with a tentative D call TRBD1 (5 bases). There are 14 residues in the CDR3. Trimming took 0 bases from V and 4 from J, leaving 9 bases between them. Germline lookup yields CDR1 MNHEY and CDR2 SVGAGI. CDR3: CASSYSDSLYGYTF. In DNA, the CDR3 is TGTGCCAGCAGTTACTCCGACAGCCTCTATGGCTACACCTTC.

The chain combines TRBV2 with TRBJ2-7, with 7 bases fitting TRBD1. The CDR3 has 13 residues. Germline V gene data show CDR1 as SNHLY and CDR2 as FYNNEI. V trimming: 8 bases; J trimming: 6 bases; junction bases outside the gene matches: 10. Here the CDR3 DNA reads TGTGCCAGCCAGACAGGGAAAGGTATCGAGCAGTACTTC. It yields the protein CASQTGKGIEQYF.

Note on this clone: One junction end does not reproduce the germline sequence, and a read error may be involved. This sequence joins TRBV5-5 and TRBJ2-5; 10 bases map to TRBD1. Germline V lookup: CDR1 SGHKS, CDR2 YYEKEE (reference sequence). The CDR3 runs to 16 residues. CDR3 DNA sequence: TGTGCCAGCTGCTTGGGCGGGACAGGGGTTGGGGAGACCCAGTACTTC. Translating it yields CASCLGGTGVGETQYF.

This chain connects TRBV10-2 to TRBJ1-3; tentative D call: TRBD1 (5 bases). Germline V CDR1 and CDR2: WSHSY, SAAADI. Trimming cost V 6 bases and J 1 base, with 7 bases left between them. The CDR3 is 13 amino acids. CDR3 DNA: TGCGCCAGCAGGGGGGGTTCTGGAAACACCATATATTTT. This gives the protein CASRGGSGNTIYF.

This chain joins TRBV13 and TRBJ1-1; a weak D match, TRBD1 (6 bases). This CDR3 has 13 amino acids. V was cut by 1 base and J by 6 bases, with 9 bases left in between. The germline V gene encodes CDR1 PRHDT and CDR2 FYEKMQ (reference sequence). CDR3 in amino acids: CASSLDRTAEAFF. CDR3 coding DNA: TGTGCCAGCAGCTTAGATAGGACAGCTGAAGCTTTCTTT.

CDR3 in DNA: TGTGCCAGTAGTGGGGGAGACAGGGTAGAAAAACTGTTTTTT. Translated: CASSGGDRVEKLFF. The chain employs TRBV19 and TRBJ1-4; TRBD1 matches at 7 bases. Unmatched junction bases numbered 8, after V lost 5 bases and J lost 8 bases. The CDR3 runs 14 residues. CDR1 and CDR2 from the germline V gene are LNHDA and SQIVND (reference sequence).

The V and J genes are TRBV6-2 or TRBV6-3 and TRBJ1-1; D might be TRBD1 (6 bases). The CDR3 extends over 16 amino acids. The V end lost 2 bases, the J end lost 0 bases, and 13 bases lay between the germline ends. Per the germline V gene, CDR1 is MNHEY and CDR2 is SVGEGT. As DNA, the CDR3 is TGTGCCAGCAGTTACCAGGCAGGGGCCATGAACACTGAAGCTTTCTTT. The encoded protein is CASSYQAGAMNTEAFF.

The V and J genes are TRBV5-1 and TRBJ1-2; 9 positions match TRBD1. Unmatched junction bases numbered 9, after V lost 0 bases and J lost 3 bases. Germline loops: CDR1 SGHRS, CDR2 YFSETQ. The CDR3 contains 17 residues. The CDR3 loop is CASSLDDRGKSDYGYTF. The CDR3 DNA reads TGCGCCAGCAGCTTGGATGACAGGGGGAAATCCGACTATGGCTACACCTTC.

This clone occurred once. This rearrangement joins TRBV27 to TRBJ1-4; D unresolved. Between the trimmed V and J ends, which lost 6 bases and 3 bases, there was a span of 14 bases. Germline values: CDR1 MNHEY, CDR2 SMNVEV (reference sequence). CDR3 length equals 15 residues. The CDR3 DNA sequence: TGTGCCAGCAGGCCCGGTTCCGCCCCTAATGAAAAACTGTTTTTT. This sequence encodes CASRPGSAPNEKLFF.

This clone was detected once. This rearrangement joins TRBV2 to TRBJ2-1, with 13 bases aligning to TRBD2. Germline V gene lookup returns CDR1 SNHLY and CDR2 FYNNEI. This CDR3 region has 16 residues. The junction had 6 bases not matched to a gene; V was cut back by 6 bases and J by 4 bases. CDR3 region: CASRDLLAGGYNEQFF. The CDR3 coding sequence is TGTGCCAGCAGAGACCTACTAGCGGGGGGGTACAATGAGCAGTTCTTC.

V usage is TRBV19 and J usage is TRBJ1-2; TRBD1 agrees at 7 bases. Germline CDR1 LNHDA, CDR2 SQIVND (reference sequence). This CDR3 is built from 14 residues. V shed 6 bases, J shed 3 bases, and the junction held 7 bases outside the gene matches. Written as DNA, the CDR3 is TGTGCCAGTAGACCCGGCGGACAGGACTATGGCTACACCTTC. Translating it yields CASRPGGQDYGYTF.

The chain joins TRBV11-3 to TRBJ2-1, with 7 bases aligning to TRBD2. The CDR3 covers 16 residues. CDR1 is SGHNT and CDR2 is YENEEA in the germline V gene. The junction had 4 bases not matched to a gene; V was cut back by 0 bases and J by 2 bases. The CDR3 sequence is CASSLDAGGTYNEQFF. For the CDR3, the DNA is TGTGCCAGCAGCTTAGATGCCGGGGGGACCTACAATGAGCAGTTCTTC.

The chain recombines TRBV27 with TRBJ2-2, with a tentative D call TRBD1 (6 bases). Germline loops: CDR1 MNHEY, CDR2 SMNVEV (reference sequence). Trimming removed 3 bases from V and 5 bases from J, with 19 bases in between. This CDR3 contains 17 residues. CDR3 sequence: CASSFLKSTGSTGELFF. CDR3 DNA: TGTGCCAGCAGTTTCCTAAAATCGACAGGATCTACCGGGGAGCTGTTTTTT.

This chain uses TRBV5-8 with TRBJ2-7; 12 bases map to TRBD2. Germline CDR1 is SGHTS and CDR2 is YDEGEE. V was pared by 0 bases and J by 1 base, with 2 bases of the junction left unmatched. The CDR3 is 16 residues long. The CDR3 DNA reads as TGTGCCAGCAGCTTGGGGCTAGCGGGGGGGTCCTACGAGCAGTACTTC. This encodes CASSLGLAGGSYEQYF. The entire variable domain, with the rest obtained from reference TRBV5-8 and TRBJ2-7, is as follows: EAGVTQSPTHLIKTRGQQATLRCSPISGHTSVYWYQQALGLGLQFLLWYDEGEERNRGNFPPRFSGRQFPNYSSELNVNALELEDSALYLCASSLGLAGGSYEQYFGPGTRLTVT.

V usage is TRBV18 and J usage is TRBJ2-7; 7 bases match TRBD1. Unmatched junction bases numbered 9, after V lost 3 bases and J lost 4 bases. CDR3 length: 15 amino acids. CDR1 is KGHSH and CDR2 is LQKENI in the germline V gene. CDR3 amino acids: CASSPSRGQEYEQYF. The CDR3 DNA sequence: TGTGCCAGCTCACCTAGCCGAGGACAGGAATACGAGCAGTACTTC.

This sequence joins TRBV5-4 and TRBJ1-6; no clear D gene. CDR1 SGHNT and CDR2 YYREEE come from the germline V gene (reference sequence). Trimming left V 4 bases short and J 6 bases short, with 20 bases between. The length of the CDR3 is 17 residues. CDR3 region: CASSKAATKGFNSPLHF. CDR3 bases: TGTGCCAGCAGCAAGGCCGCGACAAAAGGTTTTAATTCACCCCTCCACTTT.

The chain joins TRBV18 to TRBJ2-7; 8 bases fit TRBD2. Per germline, CDR1 KGHSH and CDR2 LQKENI. This CDR3 is built from 16 residues. J lost 5 bases, V lost 1 base, and 10 bases had no gene match. CDR3: CASSPLKPGLENEQYF. The DNA of the CDR3 is TGTGCCAGCTCACCACTTAAGCCGGGACTAGAAAACGAGCAGTACTTC.

The V call is TRBV19, the J call TRBJ2-4; D is undetermined. The CDR3 totals 15 residues. Germline V gene lookup returns CDR1 LNHDA and CDR2 SQIVND (reference sequence). The V end lost 6 bases, the J end lost 0 bases, and 12 bases lay between the germline ends. In DNA, the CDR3 is TGTGCCAGTAGACAATCTGGCCTAGCCAAAAACATTCAGTACTTC. Protein product: CASRQSGLAKNIQYF. Full variable domain (outside the CDR3, taken from reference TRBV19 and TRBJ2-4): DGGITQSPKYLFRKEGQNVTLSCEQNLNHDAMYWYRQDPGQGLRLIYYSQIVNDFQKGDIAEGYSVSREKKESFPLTVTSAQKNPTAFYLCASRQSGLAKNIQYFGAGTRLSVL.

The rearrangement joins TRBV7-9 to TRBJ2-7, with TRBD1 identical over 7 bases. J gave up 3 bases and V 2 bases, and 4 bases lay outside the gene matches. CDR3 length: 14 residues. The germline V gene encodes CDR1 SEHNR and CDR2 FQNEAQ (reference sequence). Written as DNA, the CDR3 is TGTGCCAGCAGCTTATTTACAGGGGACTACGAGCAGTACTTC. Encoded protein: CASSLFTGDYEQYF.